The source of this TCR beta chain is a study of T-cell memory formation after mild COVID-19. Findings and caveats of the study: Contracting clones localized mainly to CM and EM when CD4+ and mainly to EMRA when CD8+.

This clonotype was detected only a few times. Its antigen remains unknown. Trimming removed 3 bases from V and 2 bases from J; junction bases left unmatched: 6. CDR3 length: 15 residues. Looked up from germline, CDR1 is SGHVS and CDR2 is FNYEAQ. TCRdb used MiXCR to reprocess the 5' RACE reads, holding one entry per CDR3 protein. This table has over 350,000 distinct CDR3 sequences, 15% to 20% appearing once. The TCR comes from a man aged 18 to 29 who had mild COVID-19 (a few samples of this study predate the infection). Cell type and time point are not known. Sequencing was performed on PBMCs or a T cell subset sorted from them (not recorded which). The V call is TRBV7-6, the J call TRBJ2-5; 7 bases line up with TRBD2. The DNA for the CDR3 is TGTGCCAGCAGCTTGCCAGGAGCGGGGCAAGAGACCCAGTACTTC. Its translation: CASSLPGAGQETQYF.